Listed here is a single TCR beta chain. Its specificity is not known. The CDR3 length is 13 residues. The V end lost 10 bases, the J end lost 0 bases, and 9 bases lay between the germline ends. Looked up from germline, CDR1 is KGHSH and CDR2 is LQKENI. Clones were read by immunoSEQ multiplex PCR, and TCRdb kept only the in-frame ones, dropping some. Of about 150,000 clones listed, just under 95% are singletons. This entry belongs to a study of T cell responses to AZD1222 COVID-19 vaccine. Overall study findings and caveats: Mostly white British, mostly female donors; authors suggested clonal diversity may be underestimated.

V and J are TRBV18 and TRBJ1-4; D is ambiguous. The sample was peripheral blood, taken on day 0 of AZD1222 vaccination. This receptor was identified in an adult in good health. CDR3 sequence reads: CATKTSTNEKLFF. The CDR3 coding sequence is TGTGCCACCAAAACTTCAACTAATGAAAAACTGTTTTTT.